The present entry profiles one TCR beta chain with its context. These data originate in a study of blood T cell repertoires in COVID-19. Across the whole study: Both acute and convalescent COVID-19 samples were obtained from the United States, Italy and Spain.

Libraries were prepared by immunoSEQ multiplex PCR; TCRdb keeps only in-frame clonotypes and omits some of them. This table holds fewer than 110,000 clones, 88% found once. Source material: peripheral blood. The clonotype comes from a man between 45 and 60 years old with active or convalescent COVID-19.

CDR3 nucleotide sequence: TGTGCCAGCAGCTTGGACAGGGGTATTACAGATACGCAGTATTTT. Its protein product is CASSLDRGITDTQYF. This rearrangement joins TRBV7-2 to TRBJ2-3; 9 positions match TRBD1. V shed 3 bases, J shed 3 bases, and the junction held 4 bases outside the gene matches. The germline V gene has CDR1 SGHTA and CDR2 FQGNSA. The CDR3 totals 15 residues.